One sample yielded the 28 T cell receptor beta chains listed below, sequenced in a study of blood T cell repertoires in COVID-19. Data came from immunoSEQ multiplex PCR; TCRdb stores just in-frame clones and leaves some out. The table shows about 220,000 clones, with 70% to 85% occurring only once. What was sequenced was PBMCs or T cells enriched from blood (not recorded which). Source of these receptors: a woman between 55 and 75 years old who had recovered from COVID-19.

V usage is TRBV6-6 and J usage is TRBJ1-5; 7 bases fit TRBD1. Germline V gives CDR1 MNHNY, CDR2 SVGAGI (reference sequence). The CDR3 runs to 13 residues. Trimming removed 5 bases from V and 4 bases from J; junction bases left unmatched: 2. Here the CDR3 reads CASSGTENQPQHF. The DNA for the CDR3 is TGTGCCAGCAGTGGGACAGAGAATCAGCCCCAGCATTTT.

A word on this clone: A junction end diverges from the germline sequence, so it may reflect a read error. J is TRBJ1-1 and V is TRBV10-1; 10 bases map to TRBD1. From germline, CDR1 is WNHNN and CDR2 SYGVQD (reference sequence). The CDR3 totals 13 residues. CDR3 protein: CASSEEGQGSWRF. The CDR3 DNA follows: TGCGCCAGCAGTGAGGAGGGACAGGGGAGCTGGCGGTTT.

The V call is TRBV29-1, the J call TRBJ1-2; no clear D gene. The CDR3 loop spans 14 amino acids. The V end was cut by 3 bases, the J end by 1 base, with 12 bases between. CDR1 is SQVTM and CDR2 is ANQGSEA in the germline V gene. The CDR3 is CSVEMAGSNYGYTF. The DNA of the CDR3 is TGCAGCGTTGAGATGGCGGGCAGTAACTATGGCTACACCTTC.

The V call is TRBV6-5, the J call TRBJ1-1, with TRBD1 as a possible D gene (5 bases). The CDR3 loop spans 13 amino acids. Germline values: CDR1 MNHEY, CDR2 SVGAGI. V shed 6 bases and J shed 5 bases, with 13 bases lying between them. DNA for the CDR3: TGTGCCAGCAGCCGTCCCGGGGGGACTGAAGCTTTCTTT. As protein: CASSRPGGTEAFF.

This chain connects TRBV7-2 to TRBJ2-7; a weak D match, TRBD1 (5 bases). There are 13 residues in the CDR3. Germline values: CDR1 SGHTA, CDR2 FQGNSA. V shed 1 base and J shed 3 bases, with 7 bases lying between them. DNA for the CDR3: TGTGCCAGCAGCTTAGGACAGTTCTACGAGCAGTACTTC. Translating it yields CASSLGQFYEQYF.

This rearrangement joins TRBV11-2 to TRBJ1-1; no clear D. This CDR3 is built from 13 residues. Trimming shortened V by 0 bases and J by 5 bases, and 7 bases separated the two germline ends. Germline V gene lookup returns CDR1 SGHAT and CDR2 FQNNGV. CDR3 DNA sequence: TGTGCCAGCAGCTTAGATCTAGGAACTGAAGCTTTCTTT. Its protein product is CASSLDLGTEAFF.

The chain joins TRBV9 to TRBJ2-1, with 8 bases lining up with TRBD2. V lost 0 bases and J lost 4; bases outside the gene matches: 3. CDR1 is SGDLS, CDR2 YYNGEE, per germline. This CDR3 comprises 15 residues. CDR3 sequence reads: CASSVAAGVYNEQFF. CDR3 nucleotides: TGTGCCAGCAGCGTAGCAGCGGGGGTGTACAATGAGCAGTTCTTC.

This clone was observed a single time. This sequence joins TRBV30 and TRBJ1-1; 8 bases are shared with TRBD1. Germline values: CDR1 GTSNPN, CDR2 SVGIG (reference sequence). V lost 7 bases and J lost 8; bases outside the gene matches: 6. The length of the CDR3 is 11 residues. The chain's CDR3 is CAYSQGGEAFF. DNA of the CDR3: TGTGCCTACTCACAGGGGGGGGAAGCTTTCTTT.

V is TRBV23-1 and J is TRBJ2-3; 7 nucleotides line up with TRBD1. TRBV23-1 counts as an open reading frame of uncertain function. The V segment lost 4 bases and the J segment 3 bases; nucleotides outside the gene matches: 13. This CDR3 spans 17 amino acids. The CDR3 loop is CASSPLRMTGRTDTQYF. CDR3 bases: TGCGCCAGCAGTCCGCTTAGAATGACAGGGAGAACAGATACGCAGTATTTT.

This clone was observed many times. The V gene is TRBV4-3, the J gene TRBJ1-2; D remains ambiguous. CDR1 is LGHNA and CDR2 is YSLEER in the germline V gene. The CDR3 runs 13 residues. V lost 0 bases and J lost 7, with 9 bases in between. The CDR3 protein is CASSQDDSSGYTF. Here the CDR3 DNA reads TGCGCCAGCAGCCAAGATGATAGCAGTGGCTACACCTTC.

The chain joins TRBV7-3 to TRBJ2-7; 11 bases map to TRBD1. Looked up from germline, CDR1 is SGHTA and CDR2 is FQGTGA. The CDR3 has 14 residues. The trim removed 5 bases at V and 4 bases at J, leaving 4 bases unmatched. CDR3 amino acids: CASSVGTGGYEQYF. The CDR3 region has the DNA TGTGCCAGCAGCGTCGGGACAGGGGGATACGAGCAGTACTTC.

The chain has TRBV4-2 and TRBJ2-1; TRBD2 agrees at 8 bases. Trimming took 5 bases from V and 7 from J; bases not matched to a gene: 13. The CDR3 runs to 16 residues. Per germline, CDR1 LGHNA and CDR2 YNFKEQ. CDR3 sequence reads: CASSIPTGGPDNEQFF. CDR3 in DNA: TGTGCCAGCAGCATCCCCACGGGGGGGCCTGATAATGAGCAGTTCTTC.

This clone occurred once. J is TRBJ2-7 and V is TRBV6-2 or TRBV6-3; TRBD1 might be the D (6 bases). Deletions cut 5 bases from V and 3 bases from J, with 14 bases between. Germline V gives CDR1 MNHEY, CDR2 SVGEGT. CDR3 length: 14 residues. The DNA for the CDR3 is TGTGCCAGCAGTCTCCCGACAGGCTACTACGAGCAGTACTTC. Encoded protein: CASSLPTGYYEQYF.

The chain combines TRBV10-2 with TRBJ1-4, with D possibly TRBD1 on 6 matching bases. V lost 5 bases and J 6 bases, leaving 19 bases between the germline ends. The CDR3 sequence is 16 residues long. In germline, CDR1 is WSHSY, CDR2 SAAADI. CDR3 sequence reads: CASSRKPGGWDEKLFF. The CDR3 nucleotides are TGCGCCAGCAGTAGAAAGCCTGGGGGCTGGGATGAAAAACTGTTTTTT.

The rearrangement links TRBV6-1 to TRBJ1-2; 7 bases are shared with TRBD1. Germline assignment: CDR1 MNHNS and CDR2 SASEGT. The CDR3 sequence is 14 residues long. The trim removed 0 bases at V and 4 bases at J, leaving 2 bases unmatched. Written as DNA, the CDR3 is TGTGCCAGCAGTGAAGCGTGGGACAGCTATGGCTACACCTTC. Translated, it gives CASSEAWDSYGYTF.

The chain carries TRBV4-1 and TRBJ2-7; tentatively, D is TRBD2 (6 bases). V gave up 4 bases and J gave up 2 bases, with 15 bases separating them. CDR1 and CDR2 (germline): MGHRA, YSYEKL. The CDR3 extends over 15 amino acids. CDR3 amino acids: CASSPESGRTYEQYF. As DNA, the CDR3 is TGCGCCAGCAGCCCCGAGAGCGGGCGTACCTACGAGCAGTACTTC.

This clone was recorded a few times. The CDR3 loop is CASSESPGTIYF. The CDR3 nucleotides are TGTGCCAGCAGTGAAAGTCCCGGGACCATATATTTT. The chain carries TRBV2 and TRBJ1-3; D is uncertain. CDR3 length: 12 amino acids. Trimming pared 2 bases from V and 10 bases from J, leaving 9 bases between. Germline loops: CDR1 SNHLY, CDR2 FYNNEI.

This sequence joins TRBV11-1 and TRBJ2-4; 10 nucleotides align to TRBD2. Germline values: CDR1 SGHAT, CDR2 FQDESV (reference sequence). Trimming cost V 0 bases and J 9 bases; bases outside gene matches: 5. The CDR3 runs 15 residues. This CDR3 is CASSLARTSGAIQYF. The DNA of the CDR3 is TGTGCCAGCAGCTTAGCACGGACTAGCGGAGCCATTCAGTACTTC. The variable domain in full, with the rest retrieved from reference TRBV11-1 and TRBJ2-4, is EAEVAQSPRYKITEKSQAVAFWCDPISGHATLYWYRQILGQGPELLVQFQDESVVDDSQLPKDRFSAERLKGVDSTLKIQPAELGDSAMYLCASSLARTSGAIQYFGAGTRLSVL.

The chain uses TRBV7-9 and TRBJ2-1, with 10 bases that match TRBD2. Germline V gene sequence: CDR1 SEHNR, CDR2 FQNEAQ (reference sequence). The length of the CDR3 is 16 residues. Losses at the gene ends were 5 bases for V and 5 bases for J; bases not matched to a gene: 9. DNA of the CDR3: TGTGCCAGCAGCCAACGTAGCGGGGGGCGGGACAATGAGCAGTTCTTC. It is translated as CASSQRSGGRDNEQFF. Together with reference TRBV7-9 and TRBJ2-1, the CDR3 gives the full variable domain: DTGVSQNPRHKITKRGQNVTFRCDPISEHNRLYWYRQTLGQGPEFLTYFQNEAQLEKSRLLSDRFSAERPKGSFSTLEIQRTEQGDSAMYLCASSQRSGGRDNEQFFGPGTRLTVL.

The chain couples TRBV18 to TRBJ1-1; 8 bases match TRBD1. Trimming at V came to 3 bases and at J to 4 bases, leaving 10 bases not matched to a gene. The CDR3 contains 16 residues. In germline, CDR1 is KGHSH, CDR2 LQKENI. The chain's CDR3 is CASSPSGGERVTEAFF. CDR3 sequence (DNA): TGTGCCAGCTCACCCTCAGGGGGCGAACGGGTCACTGAAGCTTTCTTT.

The rearrangement links TRBV13 to TRBJ2-1, with 12 bases that match TRBD2. The CDR3 spans 17 residues. Germline trimming cut 2 bases from V and 1 base from J; bases unmatched to any gene: 3. Germline V gene lookup returns CDR1 PRHDT and CDR2 FYEKMQ (reference sequence). CDR3 nucleotide sequence: TGTGCCAGCAGCTTAACTAGCGGGAGGAGTTCCTACAATGAGCAGTTCTTC. As protein: CASSLTSGRSSYNEQFF.

CDR3 sequence: CASTAQQGLGYTF. The CDR3 region has the DNA TGTGCCAGCACCGCACAGCAGGGATTAGGCTACACCTTC. The chain uses TRBV7-2 and TRBJ1-2, with D possibly being TRBD1 (5 bases). The V end was cut by 7 bases, the J end by 8 bases, with 17 bases between. There are 13 residues in the CDR3. Germline V gives CDR1 SGHTA, CDR2 FQGNSA. The complete variable domain, with remaining parts taken from reference TRBV7-2 and TRBJ1-2, reads GAGVSQSPSNKVTEKGKDVELRCDPISGHTALYWYRQSLGQGLEFLIYFQGNSAPDKSGLPSDRFSAERTGGSVSTLTIQRTQQEDSAVYLCASTAQQGLGYTFGSGTRLTVV.

The chain employs TRBV4-3 and TRBJ2-3; D may be TRBD2 (6 bases). This CDR3 contains 17 residues. The V end lost 0 bases, the J end lost 0 bases, and 13 bases lay between the germline ends. Germline V CDR1 and CDR2: LGHNA, YSLEER. Written as DNA, the CDR3 is TGCGCCAGCAGCCAAGATCTGGCGGGGTCGAGCACAGATACGCAGTATTTT. This encodes CASSQDLAGSSTDTQYF.

The chain links TRBV9 to TRBJ2-2; D perhaps matches TRBD1 (7 bases). V lost 0 bases and J lost 4, with 10 bases in between. The CDR3 loop spans 15 amino acids. Germline V lookup: CDR1 SGDLS, CDR2 YYNGEE. The CDR3 reads CASSVDQGGTGELFF. The CDR3 DNA reads TGTGCCAGCAGCGTAGATCAGGGGGGCACCGGGGAGCTGTTTTTT.

CDR3 loop: CASRPLERELDNEQFF. The CDR3, as DNA: TGTGCAAGTCGCCCATTAGAGCGGGAACTCGACAATGAGCAGTTCTTC. This chain uses TRBV12-2 with TRBJ2-1; TRBD2 is the table's D call and was not checked against the DNA. TRBV12-2 is labeled a pseudogene. The CDR3 covers 16 residues.

The chain combines TRBV7-9 with TRBJ2-7; 15 bases map to TRBD2. Trimming took 5 bases from V and 0 from J; bases not matched to a gene: 2. CDR3 length equals 16 residues. The V gene's germline CDR1 is SEHNR and CDR2 FQNEAQ (reference sequence). The CDR3 region is CASSGTSGRTSYEQYF. In nucleotides, the CDR3 is TGTGCCAGCAGCGGGACTAGCGGGAGGACCTCCTACGAGCAGTACTTC.

The J gene is TRBJ2-3, the V gene TRBV10-3; tentative D call: TRBD2 (7 bases). The CDR3 loop spans 17 amino acids. V was clipped by 6 bases and J by 0 bases, with 19 bases between them. Germline loops: CDR1 ENHRY, CDR2 SYGVKD. DNA of the CDR3: TGTGCCATCAGAGCGAACGAGGGAGGGGGAAGCACAGATACGCAGTATTTT. Its protein is CAIRANEGGGSTDTQYF.

This clone was counted between two and nine times. This chain links TRBV6-6 with TRBJ1-1; perhaps TRBD1 as D (6 bases). In germline, CDR1 is MNHNY, CDR2 SVGAGI (reference sequence). The CDR3 sequence is 17 residues long. V dropped 5 bases and J dropped 2 bases, with 21 bases sitting between them. The CDR3 sequence: CASSPDGGRPTNTEAFF. In DNA, the CDR3 is TGTGCCAGCAGTCCCGACGGGGGGCGACCCACAAACACTGAAGCTTTCTTT.